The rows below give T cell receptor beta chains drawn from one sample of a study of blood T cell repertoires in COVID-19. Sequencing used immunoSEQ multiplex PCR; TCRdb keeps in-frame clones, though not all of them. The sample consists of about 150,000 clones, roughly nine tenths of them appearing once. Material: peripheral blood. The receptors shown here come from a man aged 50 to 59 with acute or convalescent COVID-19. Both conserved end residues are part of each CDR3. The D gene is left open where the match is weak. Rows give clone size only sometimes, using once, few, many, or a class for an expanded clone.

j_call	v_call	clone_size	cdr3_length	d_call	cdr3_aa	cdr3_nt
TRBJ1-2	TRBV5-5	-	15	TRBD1	CASSLGQGRLWGYTF	TGTGCCAGCAGCTTGGGACAGGGGCGGCTCTGGGGCTACACCTTC
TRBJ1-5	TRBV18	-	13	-	CASSTGTNQPQHF	TGTGCCAGCTCCACAGGGACCAATCAGCCCCAGCATTTT
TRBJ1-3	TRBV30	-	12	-	CAWVHSGNTIYF	TGTGCCTGGGTACACTCTGGAAACACCATATATTTT
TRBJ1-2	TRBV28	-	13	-	CASSLTMFDGYTF	TGTGCCAGCAGTTTGACAATGTTTGATGGCTACACCTTC
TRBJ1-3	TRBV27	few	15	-	CASSLSWGVGNTIYF	TGTGCCAGCAGTTTATCGTGGGGGGTTGGAAACACCATATATTTT
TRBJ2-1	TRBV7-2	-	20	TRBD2	CASSLAGPLGAGGSYNEQFF	TGTGCCAGCAGCTTAGCTGGCCCTCTGGGAGCGGGAGGCTCCTACAATGAGCAGTTCTTC
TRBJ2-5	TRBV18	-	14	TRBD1	CASSPTTGEETQYF	TGTGCCAGCTCACCAACAACAGGGGAAGAGACCCAGTACTTC
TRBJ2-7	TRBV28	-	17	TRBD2	CASSFSPGTSGIYEQYF	TGTGCCAGCAGTTTCTCCCCGGGGACTAGCGGAATCTACGAGCAGTACTTC
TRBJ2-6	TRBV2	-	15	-	CASRVQSSGANVLTF	TGTGCCAGCAGGGTACAGAGCTCTGGGGCCAACGTCCTGACTTTC
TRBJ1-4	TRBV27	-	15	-	CASSSTGLSNEKLFF	TGTGCCAGCAGTTCCACAGGGTTGAGTAACGAAAAACTGTTTTTT
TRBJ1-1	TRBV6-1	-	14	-	CASSENPGGTEAFF	TGTGCCAGCAGTGAAAACCCGGGGGGCACTGAAGCTTTCTTT
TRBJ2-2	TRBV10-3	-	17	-	CAIRPGNNLANTGELFF	TGTGCCATCAGGCCCGGGAACAATCTCGCGAACACCGGGGAGCTGTTTTTT
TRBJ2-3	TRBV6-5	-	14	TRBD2	CASGEGRSTDTQYF	TGTGCCAGCGGGGAGGGGCGGTCAACAGATACGCAGTATTTT
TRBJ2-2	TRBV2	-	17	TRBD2	CASSEAGSGSNTGELFF	TGTGCCAGCAGTGAAGCGGGTAGCGGGAGTAACACCGGGGAGCTGTTTTTT
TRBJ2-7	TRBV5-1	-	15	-	CASSLDRAIAYEQYF	TGCGCCAGCAGCTTGGACAGGGCCATCGCCTACGAGCAGTACTTC
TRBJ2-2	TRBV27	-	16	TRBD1	CASRPQGALFAGELFF	TGTGCCAGCAGACCACAGGGGGCCCTTTTTGCCGGGGAGCTGTTTTTT
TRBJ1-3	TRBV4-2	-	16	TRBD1	CASSPGQGASGNTIYF	TGTGCCAGCAGCCCTGGACAGGGGGCGTCTGGAAACACCATATATTTT
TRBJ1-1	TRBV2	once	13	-	CASSGVMNTEAFF	TGTGCCAGCAGTGGCGTTATGAACACTGAAGCTTTCTTT
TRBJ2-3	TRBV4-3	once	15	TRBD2	CASSQEGTSGEAQYF	TGCGCCAGCAGCCAAGAGGGGACTAGCGGGGAGGCGCAGTATTTT
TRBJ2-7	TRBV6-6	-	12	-	CASSATGTSHYF	TGTGCCAGCAGTGCCACCGGGACATCCCATTACTTC
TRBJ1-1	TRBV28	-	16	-	CASISSAGAGNTEAFF	TGTGCCAGCATCTCCTCCGCGGGGGCTGGGAACACTGAAGCTTTCTTT
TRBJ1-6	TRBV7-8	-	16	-	CASSLAGAGGESPLHF	TGTGCCAGCAGCTTAGCTGGGGCAGGAGGGGAATCACCCCTCCACTTT
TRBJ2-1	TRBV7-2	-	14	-	CAAGGGDPYNEQFF	TGTGCCGCCGGCGGCGGGGACCCCTACAATGAGCAGTTCTTC
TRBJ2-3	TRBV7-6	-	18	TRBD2	CASSLATGTSGSVDTQYF	TGTGCCAGCAGCTTAGCTACAGGGACTAGCGGGAGTGTAGATACGCAGTATTTT
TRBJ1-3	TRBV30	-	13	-	CAWKRASGNTIYF	TGTGCCTGGAAGAGGGCCTCTGGAAACACCATATATTTT
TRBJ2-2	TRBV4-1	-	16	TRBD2	CASSLRRGGESGELFF	TGCGCCAGCAGCCTCCGAAGGGGAGGGGAAAGCGGGGAGCTGTTTTTT
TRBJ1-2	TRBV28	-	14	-	CASSPSTANYGYTF	TGTGCCTCCTCGCCGTCCACGGCTAACTATGGCTACACCTTC
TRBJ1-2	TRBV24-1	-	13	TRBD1	CATLGGSSEGYTF	TGTGCCACCTTAGGGGGCTCCTCCGAGGGCTACACCTTC
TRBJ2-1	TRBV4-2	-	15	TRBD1	CASSPRTGENNEQFF	TGTGCCAGCAGCCCCCGGACAGGGGAGAATAATGAGCAGTTCTTC
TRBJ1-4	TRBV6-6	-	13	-	CASRSQGQEKLFF	TGTGCCAGTCGAAGTCAGGGGCAAGAAAAACTGTTTTTT
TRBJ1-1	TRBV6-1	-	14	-	CASSEVWGLGEAFF	TGTGCCAGCAGTGAGGTATGGGGGCTGGGTGAAGCTTTCTTT
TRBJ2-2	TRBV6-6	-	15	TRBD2	CASTPSGGLTGELFF	TGTGCCAGCACCCCTAGCGGGGGACTCACCGGGGAGCTGTTTTTT
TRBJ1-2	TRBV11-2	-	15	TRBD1	CASSLGQGGSYGYTF	TGTGCCAGCAGCTTAGGCCAGGGGGGATCCTATGGCTACACCTTC
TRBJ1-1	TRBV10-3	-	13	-	CAISLKEATEAFF	TGTGCCATCAGTTTGAAAGAAGCCACTGAAGCTTTCTTT
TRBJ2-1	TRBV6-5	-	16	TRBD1	CASSYGSGQEYNEQFF	TGTGCCAGCAGTTACGGTTCCGGACAGGAGTACAATGAGCAGTTCTTC
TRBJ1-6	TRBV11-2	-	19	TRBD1	CASSSSWDRTKGGNSPLHF	TGTGCCAGCAGCTCTTCATGGGACAGAACGAAAGGCGGTAATTCACCCCTCCACTTT
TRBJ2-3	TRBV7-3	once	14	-	CASSPSYGTDTQYF	TGTGCCAGCAGCCCAAGCTACGGCACAGATACGCAGTATTTT
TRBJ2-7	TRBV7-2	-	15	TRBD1	CASSLDSTGGYEQYF	TGTGCCAGCAGCTTAGATTCCACAGGGGGCTACGAGCAGTACTTC
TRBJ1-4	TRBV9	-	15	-	CASSVTGELNEKLFF	TGTGCCAGCAGCGTAACAGGCGAACTTAATGAAAAACTGTTTTTT
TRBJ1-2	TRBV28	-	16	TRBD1	CASSLLGDRGLGGYTF	TGTGCCAGCAGTTTGCTAGGGGACAGGGGGCTTGGTGGCTACACCTTC
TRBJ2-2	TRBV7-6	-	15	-	CASSLGVSNTGELFF	TGTGCCAGCAGCTTAGGCGTATCGAACACCGGGGAGCTGTTTTTT
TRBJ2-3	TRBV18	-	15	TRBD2	CASSLGLAPTDTQYF	TGTGCCAGCTCACTCGGACTAGCGCCCACAGATACGCAGTATTTT
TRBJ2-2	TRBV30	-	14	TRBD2	CAWRGLAYTGELFF	TGTGCCTGGAGGGGACTAGCTTACACCGGGGAGCTGTTTTTT
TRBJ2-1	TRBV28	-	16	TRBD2	CASSELAGGSYNEQFF	TGTGCCAGCAGTGAACTAGCGGGGGGGTCCTACAATGAGCAGTTCTTC
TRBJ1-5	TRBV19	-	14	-	CASSIEGGRQPQHF	TGTGCCAGTAGTATAGAGGGAGGGCGTCAGCCCCAGCATTTT
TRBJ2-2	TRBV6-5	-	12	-	CASKRGAGELFF	TGTGCCAGCAAACGGGGTGCCGGGGAGCTGTTTTTT
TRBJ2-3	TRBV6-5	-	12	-	CASTVSTDTQYF	TGTGCCAGCACCGTCAGCACAGATACGCAGTATTTT
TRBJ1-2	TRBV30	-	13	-	CAWKPPGIQGYTF	TGTGCCTGGAAACCCCCGGGAATTCAGGGCTACACCTTC
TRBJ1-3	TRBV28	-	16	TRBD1	CASRQGQGVAGNTIYF	TGTGCCAGCAGACAAGGACAGGGGGTAGCAGGAAACACCATATATTTT
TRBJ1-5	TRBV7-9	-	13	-	CASSFQGNQPQHF	TGTGCCAGCAGCTTCCAGGGAAATCAGCCCCAGCATTTT
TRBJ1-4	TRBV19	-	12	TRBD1	CASTPQGGKLFF	TGTGCCAGTACCCCCCAGGGGGGAAAACTGTTTTTT